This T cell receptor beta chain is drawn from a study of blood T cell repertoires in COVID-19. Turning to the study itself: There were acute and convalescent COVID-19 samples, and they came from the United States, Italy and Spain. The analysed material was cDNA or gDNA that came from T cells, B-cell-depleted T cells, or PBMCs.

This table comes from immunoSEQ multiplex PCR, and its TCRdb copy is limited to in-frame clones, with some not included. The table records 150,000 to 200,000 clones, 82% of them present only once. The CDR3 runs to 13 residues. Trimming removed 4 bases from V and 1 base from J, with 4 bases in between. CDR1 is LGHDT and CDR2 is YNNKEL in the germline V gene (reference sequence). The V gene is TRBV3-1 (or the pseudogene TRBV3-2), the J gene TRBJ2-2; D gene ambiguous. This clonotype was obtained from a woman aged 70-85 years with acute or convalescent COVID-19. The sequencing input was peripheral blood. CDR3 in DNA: TGTGCCAGCAGCCCTAAGAACACCGGGGAGCTGTTTTTT. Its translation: CASSPKNTGELFF.